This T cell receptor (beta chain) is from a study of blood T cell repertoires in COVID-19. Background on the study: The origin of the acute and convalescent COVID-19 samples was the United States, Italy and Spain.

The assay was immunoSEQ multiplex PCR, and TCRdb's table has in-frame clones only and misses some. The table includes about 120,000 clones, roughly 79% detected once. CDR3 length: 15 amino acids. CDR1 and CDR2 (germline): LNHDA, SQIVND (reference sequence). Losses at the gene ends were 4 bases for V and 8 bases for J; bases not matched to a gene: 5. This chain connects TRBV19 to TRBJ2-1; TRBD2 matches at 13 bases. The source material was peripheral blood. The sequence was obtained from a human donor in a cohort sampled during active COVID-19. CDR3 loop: CASSRGLAGSDEQFF. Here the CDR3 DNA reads TGTGCCAGTAGTAGGGGACTAGCGGGGTCGGATGAGCAGTTCTTC.